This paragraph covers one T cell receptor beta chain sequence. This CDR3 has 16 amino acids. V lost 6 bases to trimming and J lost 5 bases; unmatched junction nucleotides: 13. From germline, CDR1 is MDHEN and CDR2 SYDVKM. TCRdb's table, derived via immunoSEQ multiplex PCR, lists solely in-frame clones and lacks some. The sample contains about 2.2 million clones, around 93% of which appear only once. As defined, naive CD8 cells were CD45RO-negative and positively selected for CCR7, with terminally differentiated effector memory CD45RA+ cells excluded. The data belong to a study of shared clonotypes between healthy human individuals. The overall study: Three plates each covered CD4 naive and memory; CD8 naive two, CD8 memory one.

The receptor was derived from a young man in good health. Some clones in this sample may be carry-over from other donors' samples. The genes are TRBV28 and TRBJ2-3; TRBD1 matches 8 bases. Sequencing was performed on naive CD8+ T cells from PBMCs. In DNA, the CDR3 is TGTGCCAGCAGCTGGGCCGGGGCAGGGGGCGGAGATACGCAGTATTTT. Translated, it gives CASSWAGAGGGDTQYF.